These 26 T cell receptor beta chains were sequenced from one sample in a study of post-analysis software for immune sequencing data. Antigens of these TCRs are unknown. Study-wide findings and caveats: About five TRBV segments (TRBV5-6, TRBV5-1 and TRBV20-1 among them) occurred more frequently in patients than in controls.

The TCR beta cDNA libraries carried unique molecular identifiers. TCRdb reprocessed the PCR reads with MiXCR, giving one entry per CDR3 protein. The sample lists about 200,000 distinct CDR3 sequences; around 30% were seen once. Sequencing input: blood. The receptor set was obtained from a girl aged 2-17 years with multiple sclerosis.

The chain couples TRBV5-5 to TRBJ1-1, with D hard to call. The V end was cut by 4 bases, the J end by 1 base, with 11 bases between. This CDR3 has 14 residues. The germline gives CDR1 SGHKS, CDR2 YYEKEE (reference sequence). The DNA for the CDR3 is TGTGCCAGCAGCCGGGGAGTCCAGAACACTGAAGCTTTCTTT. This codes for CASSRGVQNTEAFF.

The V and J genes are TRBV6-5 and TRBJ2-5, with 8 bases identical to TRBD1. The J call could be wrong; TRBJ2-7 is a better fit for the DNA end. The length of the CDR3 is 16 residues. Germline loops: CDR1 MNHEY, CDR2 SVGAGI. CDR3 nucleotides: TGTGCCAGCAGAGACCTGGGACAGGCGGATTTCTACGAGCAGTACTTC. It is translated as CASRDLGQADFYEQYF.

This clonotype was counted a few times. The V gene is TRBV5-1, the J gene TRBJ2-7; TRBD1 matches 9 bases. CDR1 and CDR2 (germline): SGHRS, YFSETQ. Trimming took 4 bases from V and 3 from J; bases not matched to a gene: 17. The CDR3 totals 18 residues. CDR3 protein: CASSLKGGTGQFYYEQYF. The CDR3 nucleotides are TGCGCCAGCAGCCTCAAGGGAGGGACAGGGCAGTTTTACTACGAGCAGTACTTC.

This clonotype was detected only a few times. This chain links TRBV28 with TRBJ1-2, with D perhaps TRBD1 (5 bases). V was clipped by 5 bases and J by 7 bases, with 14 bases between them. The CDR3 has 13 amino acids. Per germline, CDR1 MDHEN and CDR2 SYDVKM. CDR3 in amino acids: CASSPSQGFGYTF. In nucleotides, the CDR3 is TGTGCCAGCAGTCCAAGCCAGGGTTTTGGCTACACCTTC.

This clonotype was detected a few times. This chain connects TRBV6-1 to TRBJ1-2; a possible D gene is TRBD1 (6 bases). The germline V and J ends were trimmed by 2 bases and 14 bases, with 18 bases remaining between them. This CDR3 is built from 13 residues. In germline, CDR1 is MNHNS, CDR2 SASEGT. Here the CDR3 reads CASSESGTPAWTF. As DNA, the CDR3 is TGTGCCAGCAGTGAAAGCGGGACACCCGCGTGGACCTTC.

This clonotype has ten or more counts. The rearrangement joins TRBV18 to TRBJ2-7; D may be TRBD1 (5 bases). From germline, CDR1 is KGHSH and CDR2 LQKENI. The CDR3 is 14 amino acids. The V and J ends lost 8 bases and 0 bases respectively, with 14 bases between them. DNA for the CDR3: TGTGCCAGCACTACCGACAGCCTCTCCTACGAGCAGTACTTC. It codes for CASTTDSLSYEQYF. The full variable domain, with the rest looked up from reference TRBV18 and TRBJ2-7, is NAGVMQNPRHLVRRRGQEARLRCSPMKGHSHVYWYRQLPEEGLKFMVYLQKENIIDESGMPKERFSAEFPKEGPSILRIQQVVRGDSAAYFCASTTDSLSYEQYFGPGTRLTVT.

V usage is TRBV18 and J usage is TRBJ2-4; TRBD2 agrees at 10 bases. The CDR3 has 14 amino acids. V gave up 2 bases and J gave up 13 bases; unmatched junction bases: 8. Germline V gene lookup returns CDR1 KGHSH and CDR2 LQKENI. The CDR3 region is CASSPELAGVYQYF. Here the CDR3 DNA reads TGTGCCAGCTCACCAGAGCTAGCGGGGGTTTACCAGTACTTC.

With regard to this clonotype: A much larger clone lies one base from this, so it may be a read error. This sequence joins TRBV20-1 and TRBJ1-2, with a possible D match to TRBD1 (5 bases). From germline, CDR1 is DFQATT and CDR2 SNEGSKA (reference sequence). The CDR3 consists of 11 residues. The CDR3 protein is CTVGGGYGYTF. CDR3 nucleotide sequence: TGCACGGTCGGGGGGGGCTATGGCTACACCTTC.

This clonotype was seen more than once but under ten times. The DNA is omitted, as the CDR3 cannot be located on it reliably, and the CDR3 follows TCRdb's listing. This rearrangement joins TRBV20-1 to TRBJ1-2; TRBD1 is the table's D call, not checked against the DNA. The germline gives CDR1 DFQATT, CDR2 SNEGSKA (reference sequence). The CDR3 has 14 amino acids, counting both end residues. The CDR3 is CSATPTGSGYGCTF.

The sample holds many counts of this clonotype. The chain carries TRBV6-1 and TRBJ2-7; D call uncertain. This CDR3 has 12 amino acids. CDR1 and CDR2 from the germline V gene are MNHNS and SASEGT. The V end was cut by 9 bases, the J end by 2 bases, with 11 bases between. CDR3 protein: CASKGSPYEQYF. In DNA, the CDR3 is TGTGCCAGTAAGGGCAGCCCCTACGAGCAGTACTTC.

This clonotype has just one count. It may be a read error: a sequence one base away is much more abundant. This sequence joins TRBV2 and TRBJ2-7; D may be TRBD1 (5 bases). There are 16 residues in the CDR3. Trimming pared 0 bases from V and 0 bases from J, leaving 12 bases between. Germline V gene data show CDR1 as SNHLY and CDR2 as FYNNEI. The CDR3 region is CASSEAFRQGSYEQYF. CDR3 DNA sequence: TGTGCCAGCAGTGAAGCGTTCCGGCAGGGCTCCTACGAGCAGTACTTC.

This clonotype has a single count. The chain links TRBV9 to TRBJ1-1; no clear D gene. Germline loops: CDR1 SGDLS, CDR2 YYNGEE. V was shortened by 4 bases and J by 3 bases, with 16 bases between the two germline ends. CDR3 length: 15 residues. The CDR3 sequence: CASSIRSGSDTEAFF. CDR3 nucleotide sequence: TGTGCCAGCAGCATCCGTTCGGGGTCGGACACTGAAGCTTTCTTT.

The chain uses TRBV5-1 and TRBJ2-3, with D possibly being TRBD2 (6 bases). CDR1 is SGHRS, CDR2 YFSETQ, per germline. Trimming took 3 bases from V and 3 from J, leaving 17 bases between them. The CDR3 is 16 amino acids. The CDR3 nucleotides read TGCGCCAGCAGCTGGGGTCTTATAGGGACTACAGATACGCAGTATTTT. Translated: CASSWGLIGTTDTQYF. Variable domain in full (rest from reference TRBV5-1 and TRBJ2-3): KAGVTQTPRYLIKTRGQQVTLSCSPISGHRSVSWYQQTPGQGLQFLFEYFSETQRNKGNFPGRFSGRQFSNSRSEMNVSTLELGDSALYLCASSWGLIGTTDTQYFGPGTRLTVL.

V is TRBV12-3 or TRBV12-4 and J is TRBJ2-1; TRBD2 matches 14 bases. J gave up 8 bases and V 6 bases, and 3 bases lay outside the gene matches. The CDR3 runs 14 residues. The CDR3 protein is CASRTSGGGDEQFF. CDR3 nucleotide sequence: TGTGCCAGCAGGACTAGCGGGGGGGGCGATGAGCAGTTCTTC.

This clonotype was counted many times. CDR3 sequence: CASSEVLQGYEQYF. For the CDR3, the DNA is TGTGCCAGCAGTGAAGTCCTACAGGGTTACGAGCAGTACTTC. The J gene is TRBJ2-7, the V gene TRBV6-1, with a weak D call TRBD1 (6 bases). This CDR3 spans 14 amino acids. The germline V gene has CDR1 MNHNS and CDR2 SASEGT. The ends were cut back, 1 base at V and 4 bases at J, with 11 bases in the middle.

This clonotype has a handful of counts. V is TRBV5-1 and J is TRBJ1-6; 7 nucleotides agree with TRBD1. CDR1 and CDR2 from the germline V gene are SGHRS and YFSETQ. CDR3 length equals 15 residues. Unmatched junction bases numbered 10, after V lost 5 bases and J lost 8 bases. The CDR3 DNA sequence: TGCGCCAGCAGGCCAGGGGGACAGACGTATTCACCCCTCCACTTT. Encoded protein: CASRPGGQTYSPLHF.

The chain employs TRBV6-1 and TRBJ1-4; no firm D call. CDR1 is MNHNS and CDR2 is SASEGT in the germline V gene. The V and J ends lost 1 base and 4 bases respectively, with 13 bases between them. The CDR3 extends over 16 amino acids. The CDR3 region has the DNA TGTGCCAGCAGTGAAGGGCCTGGGCTGATTAATGAAAAACTGTTTTTT. Translating it yields CASSEGPGLINEKLFF.

Comments on this clonotype: This could be a read error, since a much larger clone is one nucleotide away. The CDR3 reads CASGLKGTSEYNEQYF. The CDR3 DNA sequence: TGTGCTAGTGGCCTCAAGGGGACTTCCGAGTACAATGAGCAGTACTTC. The rearrangement uses TRBV12-5 and TRBJ2-5, with D possibly TRBD2 on 6 matching bases. V dropped 6 bases and J dropped 11 bases, with 28 bases sitting between them. Germline V gives CDR1 LGHNT, CDR2 FRNRAP. The CDR3 length is 16 residues. Together with reference TRBV12-5 and TRBJ2-5, the CDR3 gives the full variable domain: DARVTQTPRHKVTEMGQEVTMRCQPILGHNTVFWYRQTMMQGLELLAYFRNRAPLDDSGMPKDRFSAEMPDATLATLKIQPSEPRDSAVYFCASGLKGTSEYNEQYFGPGTRLLVL.

CDR3 nucleotide sequence: TGTGCCAGCAGCCCCTCCGGGCTTTATAATTCACCCCTCCACTTT. Protein: CASSPSGLYNSPLHF. This chain connects TRBV7-2 to TRBJ1-6; D is ambiguous. The CDR3 loop spans 15 amino acids. With 5 bases removed from V and 4 bases from J, the gap between germline ends came to 12 bases. CDR1 is SGHTA and CDR2 is FQGNSA in the germline V gene.

The chain recombines TRBV29-1 with TRBJ1-1; D is undetermined. This CDR3 contains 14 residues. Germline V gene data show CDR1 as SQVTM and CDR2 as ANQGSEA. With 3 bases removed from V and 0 bases from J, the gap between germline ends came to 11 bases. CDR3 sequence (DNA): TGCAGCGTTGAGGCAGTACCTATGAACACTGAAGCTTTCTTT. Its translation: CSVEAVPMNTEAFF.

This clonotype appeared many times. The rearrangement joins TRBV5-1 to TRBJ1-5; 7 bases align to TRBD1. CDR3 length equals 15 residues. Looked up from germline, CDR1 is SGHRS and CDR2 is YFSETQ. Unmatched junction bases numbered 5, after V lost 0 bases and J lost 5 bases. The CDR3 protein is CASSLGTGQYQPQHF. CDR3 bases: TGCGCCAGCAGCTTGGGGACAGGACAATATCAGCCCCAGCATTTT.

This clonotype showed up many times. The genes are TRBV20-1 and TRBJ2-1; D possibly uses TRBD1 or TRBD2 (6 bases each). This CDR3 region has 14 residues. The germline gives CDR1 DFQATT, CDR2 SNEGSKA (reference sequence). V lost 7 bases and J lost 2, with 15 bases in between. CDR3 coding DNA: TGCAGTGGGGACGGGGGCCATACCTACAATGAGCAGTTCTTC. Its protein product is CSGDGGHTYNEQFF.

To note about this clonotype: A much more abundant neighbour one base away suggests this may be a read error. The V call is TRBV7-2, the J call TRBJ2-3; 7 bases are a match to TRBD2. Germline V gene data show CDR1 as SGHTA and CDR2 as FQGNSA. This CDR3 spans 13 amino acids. In DNA form, the CDR3 reads TGTGCCAGCAGGCGGGGGAGCACAGATACGCGGTATTTT. This sequence encodes CASRRGSTDTRYF.

The genes are TRBV6-5 and TRBJ1-1, with D unresolved. CDR1 is MNHEY, CDR2 SVGAGI, per germline. The V and J ends lost 2 bases and 2 bases respectively, with 9 bases between them. CDR3 length equals 14 residues. CDR3 residues: CASSYNSQNTEAFF. The CDR3 nucleotides read TGTGCCAGCAGTTACAATAGTCAAAACACTGAAGCTTTCTTT.

This clonotype came up a few times. The V and J genes are TRBV5-6 and TRBJ1-1, with a tentative D call TRBD1 (5 bases). The V gene's germline CDR1 is SGHDT and CDR2 YYEEEE. V was pared by 4 bases and J by 5 bases, with 15 bases between. The CDR3 totals 14 residues. The CDR3 bases are TGTGCCAGCAGCGAGGGGAGAAGGAGGACTGAAGCTTTCTTT. It is translated as CASSEGRRRTEAFF.

With respect to this clonotype: A much more abundant neighbour one base away suggests this may be a read error. CDR3 region: CASSLSGDWYEQYF. As DNA, the CDR3 is TGTGCCAGCAGCTTGTCAGGGGACTGGTACGAGCAGTACTTC. This sequence joins TRBV7-8 and TRBJ2-5; D is possibly TRBD1 or TRBD2 (6 bases each). Matching the DNA end better, TRBJ2-7 makes the J call doubtful. Germline CDR1 and CDR2: SGHVS and FQNEAQ. The CDR3 consists of 14 residues.